This T cell receptor (beta chain) was retrieved from a study of CD8+ T cells in alopecia areata. The study's findings and limits: One nonresponder makes the tie between baseline CD8+ expansion and response uncertain. Elevated clonality characterized lesional scalp relative to normal scalp, particularly in alopecia totalis/universalis. Among the cells sequenced in scalp samples are also the resident alphabeta T cells of normal skin.

With regard to this clone: Its antigen is not known. The sample carries other DNA sequences with the same CDR3.

Treatment indicated: oral pan-JAK inhibitor, 5-10 mg twice daily. The researchers isolated CD4+ and CD8+ T cells from PBMCs by sorting. The germline V gene has CDR1 SGDLS and CDR2 YYNGEE. Deletions cut 0 bases from V and 3 bases from J, with 6 bases between. This CDR3 is 13 amino acids long. Sequencing relied on a cDNA template that was reverse transcribed from extracted RNA. Repertoires were generated with immunoSEQ multiplex PCR, while TCRdb's copy carries only in-frame clones and drops some. The data hold 180,000 or so clones, with roughly 60% observed a single time. The sample was CD4+ T cells sorted from blood, taken at week 24, from a patient treated with tofacitinib. This chain uses TRBV9 with TRBJ2-5, with a tentative D call TRBD2 (5 bases). The sequence was obtained from a human donor with alopecia areata. The CDR3 DNA reads as TGTGCCAGCAGCGTAGCCGGGGAAGAGACCCAGTACTTC. Its protein product is CASSVAGEETQYF.